Presented here are 12 T cell receptor beta chains from one specimen sequenced in a study of CD4+ T cells in melanoma (dated by TCRdb to between 2022 and 2023). The method behind the library was the immunoSEQ multiplex PCR assay. TCRdb retrieved this table from immuneACCESS and kept in-frame rearrangements only. Not all clones are present; in checked studies, unresolved V genes account for under half, and no reason is known for the remainder. Counted in this sample were about 54,000 clones; approximately 70% of them appeared once. Of the sample, 4.5% to 6% falls within the top ten clones. Material: tumor tissue. The source of these receptors is a human donor with melanoma.

V gene TRBV6-1 combines with J gene TRBJ2-7; D ambiguous. Trimming removed 0 bases at V and 5 bases at J, with 8 bases between. The CDR3 spans 13 residues. Germline V lookup: CDR1 MNHNS, CDR2 SASEGT. CDR3 sequence: CASSEAQGNEQYF. The CDR3 DNA follows: TGTGCCAGCAGTGAAGCGCAAGGGAACGAGCAGTACTTC.

CDR3 sequence (DNA): TGTGCCAGTACCTTCACTGGCGTGGATTTGCGGAAACTGTTTTTT. Its protein is CASTFTGVDLRKLFF. J is TRBJ1-4 and V is TRBV19; D not resolved. Looked up from germline, CDR1 is LNHDA and CDR2 is SQIVND (reference sequence). V shed 7 bases and J shed 11 bases, with 23 bases lying between them. This CDR3 has 15 residues.

The gene calls are TRBV20-1 and TRBJ2-1; D is uncertain. Germline V gives CDR1 DFQATT, CDR2 SNEGSKA (reference sequence). This CDR3 region has 11 residues. The CDR3, as DNA: TGCAGCGCCGGGCCGTTCAATGAGCAGTTCTTC. Its translation is CSAGPFNEQFF.

The table lists this clone with a few counts. This chain connects TRBV18 to TRBJ2-7, with D unclear. The CDR3 has 14 residues. Looked up from germline, CDR1 is KGHSH and CDR2 is LQKENI. The ends were cut back, 4 bases at V and 2 bases at J, with 12 bases in the middle. The CDR3 loop reads CASSLKDGPYEQYF. The CDR3 DNA sequence: TGTGCCAGCTCACTGAAGGACGGACCCTACGAGCAGTACTTC.

This clone is judged medium-sized (0.01 to 0.1%). The chain is built from TRBV6-5 and TRBJ1-1; D unresolved. CDR1 and CDR2 (germline): MNHEY, SVGAGI. CDR3 length equals 15 residues. Trimming left V 2 bases short and J 5 bases short, with 15 bases between. This CDR3 reads CASSYRPAGVTEAFF. CDR3 nucleotide sequence: TGTGCCAGCAGTTACCGTCCGGCTGGGGTGACTGAAGCTTTCTTT.

This rearrangement joins TRBV9 to TRBJ2-5, with D perhaps TRBD1 (6 bases). The ends were cut back, 0 bases at V and 5 bases at J, with 8 bases in the middle. The germline V gene encodes CDR1 SGDLS and CDR2 YYNGEE. The CDR3 covers 13 residues. For the CDR3, the DNA is TGTGCCAGCAGCGTAGGGGGGCGCGAGACCCAGTACTTC. This codes for CASSVGGRETQYF. The complete variable domain, with remaining parts taken from reference TRBV9 and TRBJ2-5, reads DSGVTQTPKHLITATGQRVTLRCSPRSGDLSVYWYQQSLDQGLQFLIQYYNGEERAKGNILERFSAQQFPDLHSELNLSSLELGDSALYFCASSVGGRETQYFGPGTRLLVL.

V gene TRBV6-5 combines with J gene TRBJ2-7, with 9 bases matching TRBD1. The CDR3 length is 16 residues. The V gene's germline CDR1 is MNHEY and CDR2 SVGAGI. The J segment lost 6 bases and the V segment lost 4 bases, leaving 13 bases of the junction unmatched. Here the CDR3 reads CASSFFPGQGRGEQYF. The DNA of the CDR3 is TGTGCCAGCAGTTTTTTCCCCGGACAGGGGAGAGGCGAGCAGTACTTC.

The V gene is TRBV6-4, the J gene TRBJ2-3, with 7 positions matching TRBD2. The V gene end was trimmed by 4 bases and the J gene end by 1 base; junction bases not matched to a gene: 2. The CDR3 runs 14 residues. Germline V gives CDR1 MRHNA, CDR2 SNTAGT. CDR3 in DNA: TGTGCCAGCAGTGGGCTAGCGGGCACAGATACGCAGTATTTT. It yields the protein CASSGLAGTDTQYF.

About this clone itself: This sample also contains other DNA sequences that code for the same CDR3. This chain connects TRBV9 to TRBJ1-5; 10 bases are shared with TRBD1. The CDR3 is 14 amino acids. CDR1 and CDR2 from the germline V gene are SGDLS and YYNGEE. After removal of 0 bases from V and 6 bases from J, the junction contained 0 bases not matched to a gene. The CDR3 sequence is CASSVGDRGQPQHF. The CDR3 nucleotides are TGTGCCAGCAGCGTAGGGGACAGGGGTCAGCCCCAGCATTTT.

This clone came up many times. The CDR3 sequence is CASSQEETPRYNEQFF. In nucleotides, the CDR3 is TGTGCCAGCAGCCAAGAAGAGACACCTCGATACAATGAGCAGTTCTTC. V gene TRBV14 combines with J gene TRBJ2-1, with unresolved D. The V gene lost 0 bases and the J gene lost 4 bases, with 13 bases spanning the gap. Germline lookup yields CDR1 SGHDN and CDR2 FVKESK. This CDR3 region has 16 residues.

The chain combines TRBV7-8 with TRBJ1-1; D may be TRBD1 (6 bases). Trimming stripped 5 bases from V and 5 bases from J, with 12 bases between. This CDR3 region has 13 residues. Germline assignment: CDR1 SGHVS and CDR2 FQNEAQ. The CDR3 region is CASSRLQGTEAFF. CDR3 in DNA: TGTGCCAGCAGCCGGCTCCAGGGGACTGAAGCTTTCTTT.

Worth noting for this clone: A much larger clonotype is one base distant, so this may be a read error. The chain has TRBV15 and TRBJ2-3; 7 bases match TRBD2. The germline V gene encodes CDR1 LNHNV and CDR2 YYDKDF (reference sequence). The CDR3 contains 17 residues. The CDR3 protein is CATSREGSGAPRDTQCF. Written as DNA, the CDR3 is TGTGCCACCAGCAGAGAGGGGAGCGGGGCTCCCCGGGATACGCAGTGTTTT.